This is a list of T cell receptor beta chains from one sample in a study of T-cell memory formation after mild COVID-19. TCRdb fed the 5' RACE reads into MiXCR, producing one record per CDR3 protein. The data show 500,000 to 650,000 distinct CDR3 sequences, with approximately 21% seen just once and 7% to 9% held by the top ten. Sequences were obtained from PBMCs or a T cell subset sorted from them (not recorded which). Receptors originate from an adult woman who had mild COVID-19 (a few samples of this study predate the infection). Cell type and time point are not known. Each CDR3 is given with its conserved first and last residue. A D gene is named only where the DNA matches it firmly. Only some rows state a clone size, as once, few, many or a class for expanded clones.

D gene: TRBD1
clone size: -
J gene: TRBJ2-7
CDR3 length: 14
V gene: TRBV27
CDR3 protein: CASRSGTAAYEQYF
CDR3 DNA: TGTGCCAGCCGGTCGGGGACAGCTGCCTACGAGCAGTACTTC

D gene: -
clone size: few
J gene: TRBJ2-4
CDR3 length: 16
V gene: TRBV30
CDR3 protein: CAWSVLGTGKGNIQYF
CDR3 DNA: TGTGCCTGGAGTGTACTGGGAACAGGGAAGGGTAACATTCAGTACTTC

D gene: TRBD1
clone size: -
J gene: TRBJ1-1
CDR3 length: 15
V gene: TRBV2
CDR3 protein: CASTTGGRGNTEAFF
CDR3 DNA: TGTGCCAGCACCACAGGGGGCCGGGGGAACACTGAAGCTTTCTTT

D gene: -
clone size: few
J gene: TRBJ2-5
CDR3 length: 12
V gene: TRBV2
CDR3 protein: CASRQRQETQYF
CDR3 DNA: TGTGCCAGCAGACAGAGACAAGAGACCCAGTACTTC

D gene: -
clone size: -
J gene: TRBJ1-1
CDR3 length: 15
V gene: TRBV4-1
CDR3 protein: CASSPLPGLNTEAFF
CDR3 DNA: TGCGCCAGCAGCCCCCTCCCAGGCCTGAACACTGAAGCTTTCTTT

D gene: TRBD1
clone size: few
J gene: TRBJ2-2
CDR3 length: 15
V gene: TRBV9
CDR3 protein: CASTPGQGGNGELFF
CDR3 DNA: TGTGCCAGCACGCCGGGACAGGGAGGAAACGGGGAGCTGTTTTTT

D gene: -
clone size: -
J gene: TRBJ1-2
CDR3 length: 13
V gene: TRBV12-3/TRBV12-4
CDR3 protein: CASSLSGHNGYTF
CDR3 DNA: TGTGCCAGCAGTTTAAGTGGACACAATGGCTACACCTTC

D gene: TRBD2
clone size: few
J gene: TRBJ2-7
CDR3 length: 15
V gene: TRBV5-1
CDR3 protein: CASSPGGSLSYEQYF
CDR3 DNA: TGCGCCAGCAGCCCGGGAGGCAGTCTATCCTACGAGCAGTACTTC

D gene: TRBD2
clone size: -
J gene: TRBJ2-7
CDR3 length: 19
V gene: TRBV18
CDR3 protein: CASSPRLKGLAGTNDEQYF
CDR3 DNA: TGTGCCAGCTCACCACGTCTAAAGGGACTAGCGGGGACCAATGACGAGCAGTACTTC

D gene: -
clone size: -
J gene: TRBJ2-7
CDR3 length: 16
V gene: TRBV25-1
CDR3 protein: CASSEPEGMGVYEQYF
CDR3 DNA: TGTGCCAGCAGTGAACCCGAGGGAATGGGAGTATACGAGCAGTACTTC

D gene: TRBD1
clone size: -
J gene: TRBJ1-6
CDR3 length: 15
V gene: TRBV7-9
CDR3 protein: CASSFGDRENSPLHF
CDR3 DNA: TGTGCCAGCAGCTTTGGGGACAGGGAGAATTCACCCCTCCACTTT

D gene: -
clone size: few
J gene: TRBJ2-5
CDR3 length: 13
V gene: TRBV6-5
CDR3 protein: CASSYYSQETQYF
CDR3 DNA: TGTGCCAGCAGTTACTACAGCCAAGAGACCCAGTACTTC